Listed below are T cell receptor beta chains from one sample, sequenced in a study of shared clonotypes between healthy human individuals. Using immunoSEQ multiplex PCR, the repertoire was profiled, and TCRdb retains in-frame clones only, with some absent. The table includes approximately 2,200,000 clones, 90% to 95% detected once. The material sequenced was naive CD8+ T cells from PBMCs. All receptors derive from a man aged 18 to 29 in good health. Some clones in this sample may be carry-over from other donors' samples. CDR3s include the opening cysteine and the closing phenylalanine or tryptophan.

TRBV9	TRBJ1-2	CASSPRTGPNYGYTF
TRBV5-1	TRBJ2-5	CASSFMGQQETQYF
TRBV7-6	TRBJ2-5	CASSAPAVRETQYF
TRBV11-3	TRBJ2-1	CASSAPTSGKGEQFF
TRBV9	TRBJ1-3	CASSVGAVSSGNTIYF
TRBV28	TRBJ2-7	CASTLGHGIFPYEQYF
TRBV4-3	TRBJ2-1	CASSHAGGGNEQFF
TRBV30	TRBJ2-1	CAWSQGAYNEQFF
TRBV9	TRBJ1-2	CASSGEGFNYGYTF
TRBV9	TRBJ2-7	CASTGGEGLNDPYEQYF
TRBV7-6	TRBJ2-3	CASSLGVAGGLADTQYF
TRBV27	TRBJ2-7	CASSLAGQSYEQYF
TRBV4-1	TRBJ2-5	CASRGYLGTKGVGTQYF
TRBV9	TRBJ1-5	CASSVGGGTNQPQHF
TRBV7-9	TRBJ2-3	CASSPPLAGPTWGTDTQYF
TRBV4-3	TRBJ2-5	CASSQGTSGRETQYF
TRBV18	TRBJ2-3	CASSDTADTQYF
TRBV9	TRBJ2-1	CASSVLRESSYNEQFF
TRBV19	TRBJ2-4	CASSEASVYLAKNIQYF
TRBV5-1	TRBJ2-3	CASSLAGSDTQYF
TRBV7-9	TRBJ1-2	CASSFALSYGYTF
TRBV4-1	TRBJ2-7	CASSQGGWTVGSYEQYF
TRBV6-1	TRBJ1-3	CASSDMTVSGNTIYF
TRBV7-9	TRBJ2-7	CASIGGGEQYF
TRBV10-3	TRBJ2-7	CAISATGNEQYF
TRBV28	TRBJ1-2	CASSDPRGRSYGYTF
TRBV18	TRBJ2-7	CASSPGRGYEQYF
TRBV2	TRBJ1-1	CAGTGTQNTEAFF
TRBV7-8	TRBJ1-1	CASSQGQGMNTEAFF
TRBV11-2	TRBJ1-5	CASSLGTGGIQPQHF
TRBV5-6	TRBJ2-7	CASSRSPTHEQYF
TRBV9	TRBJ2-7	CASSPPSGEQYF
TRBV9	TRBJ2-7	CASSTRDRAYEQYF
TRBV7-2	TRBJ2-7	CASSSHSREGSYEQYF
TRBV27	TRBJ2-7	CASSSGLTYEQYF
TRBV18	TRBJ2-7	CASSAAPGLAGLEQYF
TRBV27	TRBJ2-7	CASSQQGAYEQYF
TRBV27	TRBJ2-7	CASSLMQVWYF
TRBV20-1	TRBJ2-7	CSARVFGEQYF